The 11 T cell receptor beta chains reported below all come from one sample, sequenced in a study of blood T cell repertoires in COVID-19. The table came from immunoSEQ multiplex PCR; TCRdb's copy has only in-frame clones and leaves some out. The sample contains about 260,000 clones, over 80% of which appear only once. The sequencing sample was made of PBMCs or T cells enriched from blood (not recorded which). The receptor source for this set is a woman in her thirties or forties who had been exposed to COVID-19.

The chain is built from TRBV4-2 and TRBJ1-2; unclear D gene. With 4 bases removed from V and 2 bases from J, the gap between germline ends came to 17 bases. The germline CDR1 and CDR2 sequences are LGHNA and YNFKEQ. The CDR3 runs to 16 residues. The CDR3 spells CASSRSPQQNNYGYTF. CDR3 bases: TGTGCCAGCAGCCGAAGCCCACAGCAAAACAACTATGGCTACACCTTC.

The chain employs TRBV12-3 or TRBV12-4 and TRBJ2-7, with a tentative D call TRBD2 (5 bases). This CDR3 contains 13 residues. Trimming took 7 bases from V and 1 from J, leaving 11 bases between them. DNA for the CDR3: TGTGCCAGCAAAAGCGGTTTTTCCTACGAGCAGTACTTC. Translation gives CASKSGFSYEQYF.

The CDR3 nucleotides read TGTGCCAGCAGCTTCTTTGGCCTAGCGAAGCCCTACGAGCAGTACTTC. Translated, it gives CASSFFGLAKPYEQYF. The chain employs TRBV7-9 and TRBJ2-7, with D tentatively TRBD2 (6 bases). Germline loops: CDR1 SEHNR, CDR2 FQNEAQ (reference sequence). V gave up 3 bases and J gave up 2 bases, with 17 bases separating them. CDR3 length: 16 residues. Full variable domain (outside the CDR3, taken from reference TRBV7-9 and TRBJ2-7): DTGVSQNPRHKITKRGQNVTFRCDPISEHNRLYWYRQTLGQGPEFLTYFQNEAQLEKSRLLSDRFSAERPKGSFSTLEIQRTEQGDSAMYLCASSFFGLAKPYEQYFGPGTRLTVT.

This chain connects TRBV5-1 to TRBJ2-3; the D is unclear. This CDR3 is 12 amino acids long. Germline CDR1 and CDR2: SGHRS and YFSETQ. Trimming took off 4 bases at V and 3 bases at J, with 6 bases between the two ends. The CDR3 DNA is TGCGCCAGCAGCGACTTGACAGATACGCAGTATTTT. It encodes CASSDLTDTQYF.

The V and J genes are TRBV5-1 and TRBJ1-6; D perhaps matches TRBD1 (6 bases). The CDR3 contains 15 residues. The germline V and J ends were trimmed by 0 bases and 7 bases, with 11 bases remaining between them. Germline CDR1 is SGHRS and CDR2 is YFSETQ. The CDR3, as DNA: TGCGCCAGCAGCTTGGGTCAGGGGACCAATTCACCCCTCCACTTT. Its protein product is CASSLGQGTNSPLHF.

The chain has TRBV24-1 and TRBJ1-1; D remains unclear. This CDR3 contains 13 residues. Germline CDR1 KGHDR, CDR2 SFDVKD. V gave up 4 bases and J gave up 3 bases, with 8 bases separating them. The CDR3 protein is CATSDRLDTEAFF. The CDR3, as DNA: TGTGCCACCAGTGACAGGCTGGACACTGAAGCTTTCTTT.

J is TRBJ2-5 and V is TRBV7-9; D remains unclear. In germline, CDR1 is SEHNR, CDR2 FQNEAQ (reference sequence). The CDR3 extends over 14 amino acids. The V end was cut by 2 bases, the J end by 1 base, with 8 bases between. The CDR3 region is CASSLIHPQETQYF. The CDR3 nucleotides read TGTGCCAGCAGCTTAATCCATCCCCAAGAGACCCAGTACTTC.

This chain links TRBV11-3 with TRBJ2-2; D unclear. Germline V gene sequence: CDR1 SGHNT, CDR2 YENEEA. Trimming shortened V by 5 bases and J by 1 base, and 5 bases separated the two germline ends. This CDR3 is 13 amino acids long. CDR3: CASSERNTGELFF. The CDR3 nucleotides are TGTGCCAGCAGCGAGCGGAACACCGGGGAGCTGTTTTTT.

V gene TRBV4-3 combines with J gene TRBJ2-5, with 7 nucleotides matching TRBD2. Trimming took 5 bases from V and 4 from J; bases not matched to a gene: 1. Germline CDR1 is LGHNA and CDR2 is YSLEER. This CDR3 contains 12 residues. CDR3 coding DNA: TGCGCCAGCAGCTCGGGGGGAGAGACCCAGTACTTC. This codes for CASSSGGETQYF.

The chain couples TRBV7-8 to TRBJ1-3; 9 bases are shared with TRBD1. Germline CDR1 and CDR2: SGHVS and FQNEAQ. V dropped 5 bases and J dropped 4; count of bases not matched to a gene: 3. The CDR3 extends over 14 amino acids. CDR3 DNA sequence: TGTGCCAGCAGCCTAACAGGGGGCGGAAACACCATATATTTT. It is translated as CASSLTGGGNTIYF.

For the CDR3, the DNA is TGTGCCAGCAGCTTCCAGGGGGCTAATGAGCAGTTCTTC. It is translated as CASSFQGANEQFF. V and J are TRBV11-3 and TRBJ2-1; 8 bases fit TRBD1. The CDR3 is made up of 13 amino acids. Germline V gives CDR1 SGHNT, CDR2 YENEEA. V gave up 3 bases and J gave up 7 bases; unmatched junction bases: 2.